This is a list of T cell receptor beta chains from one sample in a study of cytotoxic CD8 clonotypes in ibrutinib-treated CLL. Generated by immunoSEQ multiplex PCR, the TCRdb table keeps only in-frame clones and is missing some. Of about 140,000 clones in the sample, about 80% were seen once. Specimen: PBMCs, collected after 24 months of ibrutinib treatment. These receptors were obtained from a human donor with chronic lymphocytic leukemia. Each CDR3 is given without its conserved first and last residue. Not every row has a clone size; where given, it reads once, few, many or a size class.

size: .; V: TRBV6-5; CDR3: ASSYSGGRGSGGYT
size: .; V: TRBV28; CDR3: ASSFRAFGGNTEAF
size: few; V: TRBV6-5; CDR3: ASSYMGPQTSPLH
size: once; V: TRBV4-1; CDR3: ASSQGIRDSAPGELF
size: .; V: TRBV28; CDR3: ASPPQDSMNTEAF
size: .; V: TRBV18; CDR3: ASSPPGGNTDTQY
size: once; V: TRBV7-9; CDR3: ASRRGQGTEAF
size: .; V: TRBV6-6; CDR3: ASSPTEYQETQY
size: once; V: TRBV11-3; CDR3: ASSGQGNYNEQF
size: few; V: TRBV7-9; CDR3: ASSLRPSNEQF
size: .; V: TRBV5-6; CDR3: ASSSQGEQY
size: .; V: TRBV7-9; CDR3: ASSQLRDRGGEQY
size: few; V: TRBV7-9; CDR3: ASSVGGSNQPQH
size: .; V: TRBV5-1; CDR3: ASSSHRGTEAF
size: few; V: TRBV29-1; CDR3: SVGLGAQY
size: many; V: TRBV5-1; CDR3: ASSLGGWQPQH
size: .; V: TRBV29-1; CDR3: SVEADTDTQY
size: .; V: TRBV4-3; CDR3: ASSWGGAESGELF
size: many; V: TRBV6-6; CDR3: ASSWGTGSYEQY
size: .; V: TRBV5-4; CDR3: AGSPGGRTDTQY
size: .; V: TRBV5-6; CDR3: ASSWDSVWGREGEQF
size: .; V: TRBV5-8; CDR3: ASSLGPRPGAQY
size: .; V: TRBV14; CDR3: ASSHTSWEQF
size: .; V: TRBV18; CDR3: ASSPTQVDTQY
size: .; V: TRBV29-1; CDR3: SVGPGPQRGAVGELF
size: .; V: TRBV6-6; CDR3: ASSPGTAGNTIY
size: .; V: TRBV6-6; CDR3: ASSYSGTGATEAF
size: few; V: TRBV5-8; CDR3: ASSTGRNTEAF
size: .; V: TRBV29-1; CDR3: SVDGARTDTQY
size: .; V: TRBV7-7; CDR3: ASSTGLAGAQETQY
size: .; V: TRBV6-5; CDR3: ASSYTWTSITDTQY
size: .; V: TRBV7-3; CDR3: ASSFSWGETQY
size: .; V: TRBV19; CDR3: ASSGTSGGLYNEQF
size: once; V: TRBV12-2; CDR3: ASRPPPGTSSYNEQF
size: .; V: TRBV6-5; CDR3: ASSYSLADTQY
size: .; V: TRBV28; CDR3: ASSLTPSYNEQF
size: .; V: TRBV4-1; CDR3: ASSQDGGYEQY
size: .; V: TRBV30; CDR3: ATRGMNTEAF
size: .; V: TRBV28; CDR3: ASTLGPDRGDEQY
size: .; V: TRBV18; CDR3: ASSPRVSGDTEAF
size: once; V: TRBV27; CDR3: ASSLWGGARNEQF
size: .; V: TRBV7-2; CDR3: ASSTGQRETQY
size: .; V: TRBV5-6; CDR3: ASSLGTSGGPGQY
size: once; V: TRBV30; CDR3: AWSVRRGSYNSPLH
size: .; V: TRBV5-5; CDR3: ASSSKGVGYTGELF